This TCR beta chain was identified during a study of response to subunit inactivated influenza vaccine. This CDR3 has 12 amino acids. The ends were cut back, 8 bases at V and 0 bases at J, with 10 bases in the middle. The germline gives CDR1 SQVTM, CDR2 ANQGSEA. TCRdb redid the calling of the RT-PCR reads with MiXCR, one entry per CDR3 protein. The table shows roughly 790,000 distinct CDR3 sequences, with approximately 22% occurring only once. This receptor was identified in a man in his fifties who received an inactivated influenza vaccine. The chain uses TRBV29-1 and TRBJ1-1, with TRBD1 as a possible D gene (5 bases). Sequenced here: PBMCs from blood, sampled around 5 days after vaccination. The CDR3 spells CSCGTMNTEAFF. CDR3 coding DNA: TGCAGCTGCGGGACCATGAACACTGAAGCTTTCTTT. Supplemented by reference TRBV29-1 and TRBJ1-1, the full variable domain reads SAVISQKPSRDICQRGTSLTIQCQVDSQVTMMFWYRQQPGQSLTLIATANQGSEATYESGFVIDKFPISRPNLTFSTLTVSNMSPEDSSIYLCSCGTMNTEAFFGQGTRLTVV.